Below, 9 T cell receptor beta chains from the same sample are listed, as sequenced in a study of CD8 T cells in Susac syndrome. Reverse transcription of about 0.5 to 1 ug RNA was carried out with random hexamers. TCRdb redid the calling of the immunoSEQ multiplex PCR reads with MiXCR, one entry per CDR3 protein. Of some 260,000 distinct CDR3 sequences detected, approximately 84% appear once; the ten largest clones hold approximately 0.12%. Input material: CD8+ T cells from PBMCs. All receptors derive from a human donor with multiple sclerosis.

V gene TRBV6-1 combines with J gene TRBJ1-6; 9 nucleotides match TRBD1. Trimming cost V 6 bases and J 4 bases; bases outside gene matches: 10. Germline assignment: CDR1 MNHNS and CDR2 SASEGT. CDR3 length: 17 residues. The CDR3 bases are TGTGCCAGCAGCCCGGACAGGGGAATTACTTATAATTCACCCCTCCACTTT. Protein: CASSPDRGITYNSPLHF.

In this sample, this clonotype turned up a few times. The chain is built from TRBV6-1 and TRBJ2-1; D is uncertain. V lost 2 bases to trimming and J lost 2 bases, with 4 bases between them. The CDR3 spans 13 residues. Looked up from germline, CDR1 is MNHNS and CDR2 is SASEGT. CDR3 in DNA: TGTGCCAGCAGTGAAACTACCTACAATGAGCAGTTCTTC. As protein: CASSETTYNEQFF.

This clonotype has only one observation. The chain combines TRBV3-1 with TRBJ2-1; D is ambiguous. CDR3 length: 14 residues. Germline loops: CDR1 LGHDT, CDR2 YNNKEL (reference sequence). The V gene lost 0 bases and the J gene lost 4 bases, with 7 bases spanning the gap. CDR3 sequence: CASSQEGYYNEQFF. The CDR3 coding sequence is TGTGCCAGCAGCCAAGAAGGGTATTACAATGAGCAGTTCTTC.

CDR3 protein: CASSLIGPGSYNEQFF. Here the CDR3 DNA reads TGTGCCAGCAGCTTAATCGGTCCGGGCTCCTACAATGAGCAGTTCTTC. This rearrangement joins TRBV7-3 to TRBJ2-1, with D hard to call. The CDR3 totals 16 residues. CDR1 and CDR2 (germline): SGHTA, FQGTGA. Trimming pared 1 base from V and 0 bases from J, leaving 10 bases between.

The sample holds one count of this clonotype. The chain combines TRBV6-1 with TRBJ2-4; the D gene could be TRBD1 or TRBD2 (7 bases each). Germline V lookup: CDR1 MNHNS, CDR2 SASEGT. This CDR3 spans 14 amino acids. The V end lost 7 bases, the J end lost 3 bases, and 13 bases lay between the germline ends. Here the CDR3 DNA reads TGTGCCAGCAAACTCAGGGGGGGCAAAAACATTCAGTACTTC. This sequence encodes CASKLRGGKNIQYF.

This chain links TRBV20-1 with TRBJ1-2, with 8 bases fitting TRBD1. This CDR3 contains 14 residues. V lost 2 bases, J lost 8 bases, and 10 bases stayed unmatched. Germline loops: CDR1 DFQATT, CDR2 SNEGSKA (reference sequence). CDR3 amino acids: CSARPLTGEEGYTF. CDR3 nucleotides: TGCAGTGCTAGACCTCTGACAGGGGAGGAAGGCTACACCTTC.

The rearrangement uses TRBV28 and TRBJ2-7, with D maybe TRBD1 (6 bases). CDR3 length equals 13 residues. Trimming cost V 4 bases and J 6 bases, with 13 bases left between them. Germline V gene lookup returns CDR1 MDHEN and CDR2 SYDVKM. The CDR3 here is CASSSPRGGEQYF. The CDR3 DNA sequence: TGTGCCAGCAGTTCCCCCAGGGGTGGCGAGCAGTACTTC.

The CDR3 here is CATSASRGWGNEQFF. CDR3 in DNA: TGTGCCACCAGCGCAAGTAGGGGTTGGGGCAATGAGCAGTTCTTC. This sequence joins TRBV15 and TRBJ2-1; maybe TRBD1 (5 bases). Germline values: CDR1 LNHNV, CDR2 YYDKDF (reference sequence). V lost 5 bases to trimming and J lost 6 bases, with 17 bases between them. The CDR3 contains 15 residues.

This clonotype showed up just a few times. The CDR3 protein is CATTDDNEQFF. CDR3 bases: TGTGCCACCACTGATGACAATGAGCAGTTCTTC. The V gene is TRBV10-3, the J gene TRBJ2-1; no clear D gene. CDR3 length equals 11 residues. V gave up 10 bases and J gave up 5 bases, with 9 bases separating them. Germline V CDR1 and CDR2: ENHRY, SYGVKD.